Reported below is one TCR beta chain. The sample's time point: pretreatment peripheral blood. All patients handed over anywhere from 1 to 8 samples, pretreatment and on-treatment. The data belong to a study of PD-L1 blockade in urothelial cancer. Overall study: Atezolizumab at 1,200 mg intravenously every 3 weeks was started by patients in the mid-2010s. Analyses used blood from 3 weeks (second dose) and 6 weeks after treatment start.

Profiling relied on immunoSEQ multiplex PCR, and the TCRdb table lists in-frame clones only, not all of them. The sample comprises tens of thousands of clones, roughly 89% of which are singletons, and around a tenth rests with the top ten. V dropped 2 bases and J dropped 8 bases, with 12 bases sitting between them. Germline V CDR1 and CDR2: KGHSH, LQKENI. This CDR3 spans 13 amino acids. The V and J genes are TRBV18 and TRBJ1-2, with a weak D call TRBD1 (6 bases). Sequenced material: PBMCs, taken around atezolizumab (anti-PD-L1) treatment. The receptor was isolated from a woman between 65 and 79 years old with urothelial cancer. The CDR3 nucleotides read TGTGCCAGCTCACCAACACAGGGAGACGGCTACACCTTC. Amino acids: CASSPTQGDGYTF.